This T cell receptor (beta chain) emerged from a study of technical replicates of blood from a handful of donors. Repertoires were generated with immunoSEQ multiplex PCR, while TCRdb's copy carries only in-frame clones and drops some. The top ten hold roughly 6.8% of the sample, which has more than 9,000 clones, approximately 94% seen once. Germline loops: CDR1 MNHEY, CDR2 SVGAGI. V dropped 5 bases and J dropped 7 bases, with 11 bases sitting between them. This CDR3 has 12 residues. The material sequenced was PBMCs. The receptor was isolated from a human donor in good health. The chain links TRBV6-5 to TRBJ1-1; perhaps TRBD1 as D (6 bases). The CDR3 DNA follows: TGTGCCAGCAGTCAGGGGAAGGATGAAGCTTTCTTT. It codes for CASSQGKDEAFF.